This T cell receptor beta chain was observed in a study of CD8 T cells in Susac syndrome. An amount of RNA that ranged from roughly 0.5 to 1 ug was reverse transcribed with random hexamers. TCRdb itself ran the immunoSEQ multiplex PCR reads through MiXCR, one entry per CDR3 protein. The data contain roughly 120,000 distinct CDR3 sequences, 90% to 95% of them seen just once; the ten biggest clones take up around 0.12%. The CDR3 covers 12 residues. Germline loops: CDR1 SGHDT, CDR2 YYEEEE. The V end lost 5 bases, the J end lost 0 bases, and 6 bases lay between the germline ends. This TCR derives from a human donor with multiple sclerosis. Sequenced: CD4+ T cells from PBMCs. The V call is TRBV5-6, the J call TRBJ2-7; D uncertain. The CDR3 DNA follows: TGTGCCAGCAGGCGACTCTCCTACGAGCAGTACTTC. Residues: CASRRLSYEQYF.